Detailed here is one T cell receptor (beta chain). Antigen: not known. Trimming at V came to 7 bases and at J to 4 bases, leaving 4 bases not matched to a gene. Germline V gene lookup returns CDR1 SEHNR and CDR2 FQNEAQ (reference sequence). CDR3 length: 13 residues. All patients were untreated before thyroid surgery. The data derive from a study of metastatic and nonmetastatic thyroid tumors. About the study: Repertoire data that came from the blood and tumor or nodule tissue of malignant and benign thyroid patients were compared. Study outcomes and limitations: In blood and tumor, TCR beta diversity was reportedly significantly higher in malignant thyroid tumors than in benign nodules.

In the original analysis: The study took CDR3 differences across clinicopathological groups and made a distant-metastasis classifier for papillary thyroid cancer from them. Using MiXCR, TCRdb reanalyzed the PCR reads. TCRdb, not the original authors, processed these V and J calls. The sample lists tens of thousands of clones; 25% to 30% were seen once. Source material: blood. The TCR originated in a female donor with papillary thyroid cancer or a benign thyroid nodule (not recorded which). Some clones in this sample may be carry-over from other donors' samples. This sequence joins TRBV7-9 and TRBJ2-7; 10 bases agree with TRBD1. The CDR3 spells CASMDRGEYEQYF. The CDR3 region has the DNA TGTGCCAGCATGGACAGGGGGGAGTACGAGCAGTACTTC. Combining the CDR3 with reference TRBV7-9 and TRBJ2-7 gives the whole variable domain DTGVSQNPRHKITKRGQNVTFRCDPISEHNRLYWYRQTLGQGPEFLTYFQNEAQLEKSRLLSDRFSAERPKGSFSTLEIQRTEQGDSAMYLCASMDRGEYEQYFGPGTRLTVT.